Listed below are T cell receptor beta chains from one sample, sequenced in a study of identifying expanded T cells in peripheral blood. Here immunoSEQ multiplex PCR was the method, and the copy in TCRdb shows in-frame clones only, minus some. The sample has tens of thousands of clones; over 75% are singletons. The source material was blood. The receptors shown here come from a person between 18 and 69 years old in good health. Both conserved end residues are part of each CDR3. The order of the fields is CDR3 DNA, CDR3 protein, J gene, V gene, D gene, clone size. A D gene is named only where the DNA matches it firmly. The size entry is marked missing in some rows and otherwise reads once, few, many or a size class.

TGTGCCAGCAGGCTGGGGCAGGCGAACACTGAAGCTTTCTTT CASRLGQANTEAFF TRBJ1-1 TRBV6-1 NA NA
TGTGCCAGCAGCGTACTAGCGGCGTCCTACAATGAGCAGTTCTTC CASSVLAASYNEQFF TRBJ2-1 TRBV9 TRBD2 once
TGTGCCAGCAGTCCTGACAGGGGTAACTATGGCTACACCTTC CASSPDRGNYGYTF TRBJ1-2 TRBV5-6 TRBD1 few
TGTGCCAGCAGGATGGGACAGGGGACTGGCTACACCTTC CASRMGQGTGYTF TRBJ1-2 TRBV28 TRBD1 NA
TGTGCCAGCAGCCCGACTAGCGGGAGTGTCCCCGGGGAGCTGTTTTTT CASSPTSGSVPGELFF TRBJ2-2 TRBV5-4 TRBD2 NA
TGTGCCAGTAGTTTCTCTATCCGGAGCCTTGAGGGGGCCCAGTACTTC CASSFSIRSLEGAQYF TRBJ2-5 TRBV19 NA NA
TGTGCCAGCAGCTTAGGGTCGACAGTAGGTTACGAGCAGTACTTC CASSLGSTVGYEQYF TRBJ2-7 TRBV11-2 NA NA
TGTGCCAGTAGTTCAGGGGAAAGGGAGCTGTTTTTT CASSSGERELFF TRBJ2-2 TRBV19 NA NA
TGTGCCAGCAGCTTAGGAGGTACCCAGTACTTC CASSLGGTQYF TRBJ2-5 TRBV7-6 NA NA
TGTGCCAGCAGTTTGGGGGGGGCAGGGACCGTCTACGAGCAGTACTTC CASSLGGAGTVYEQYF TRBJ2-7 TRBV5-4 NA NA
TGTGCCAGCAGCTTAAGAGGGCTAGCGGGAGATACGCAGTATTTT CASSLRGLAGDTQYF TRBJ2-3 TRBV7-3 TRBD2 NA
TGTGCCAGCAGTTTATCCGGGGGAGTCAATCAGCCCCAGCATTTT CASSLSGGVNQPQHF TRBJ1-5 TRBV27 NA NA
TGTGCCAGCAGCTTGGGACAGGGGGCTACAGACGAGCAGTACTTC CASSLGQGATDEQYF TRBJ2-7 TRBV5-6 TRBD1 NA
TGTGCCAGCAGCCCCACTAGCGGGAGGGCCAACGGGGCAGATACGCAGTATTTT CASSPTSGRANGADTQYF TRBJ2-3 TRBV13 TRBD2 NA
TGTGCCAGCAGTGAAGCATCGAGGACCGGCACCGGGGAGCTGTTTTTT CASSEASRTGTGELFF TRBJ2-2 TRBV2 NA NA
TGTGCCAGCAGCTTAAAGCGGCAGGGGGGAGATACGCAGTATTTT CASSLKRQGGDTQYF TRBJ2-3 TRBV7-9 NA NA
TGCGCCAGCAGCCGGAAGAGGGAAGAGACCCAGTACTTC CASSRKREETQYF TRBJ2-5 TRBV4-1 NA NA
TGCGCCAGCAGAACCGGACAGGGAGATTCTTGGGAGACCCAGTACTTC CASRTGQGDSWETQYF TRBJ2-5 TRBV5-1 TRBD1 once
TGCGCCAGCAGCGACGGGACTAGCGGGCCACGAGAGACCCAGTACTTC CASSDGTSGPRETQYF TRBJ2-5 TRBV5-1 TRBD2 NA
TGTGCCAGCACCCTCTTTCAAGGTCGGAAACTGTTTTTT CASTLFQGRKLFF TRBJ1-4 TRBV6-5 NA NA
TGCGCCAGCAGTGAGTCGACTCCTAGCGGGGGGGAGACCCAGTACTTC CASSESTPSGGETQYF TRBJ2-5 TRBV10-1 TRBD2 NA